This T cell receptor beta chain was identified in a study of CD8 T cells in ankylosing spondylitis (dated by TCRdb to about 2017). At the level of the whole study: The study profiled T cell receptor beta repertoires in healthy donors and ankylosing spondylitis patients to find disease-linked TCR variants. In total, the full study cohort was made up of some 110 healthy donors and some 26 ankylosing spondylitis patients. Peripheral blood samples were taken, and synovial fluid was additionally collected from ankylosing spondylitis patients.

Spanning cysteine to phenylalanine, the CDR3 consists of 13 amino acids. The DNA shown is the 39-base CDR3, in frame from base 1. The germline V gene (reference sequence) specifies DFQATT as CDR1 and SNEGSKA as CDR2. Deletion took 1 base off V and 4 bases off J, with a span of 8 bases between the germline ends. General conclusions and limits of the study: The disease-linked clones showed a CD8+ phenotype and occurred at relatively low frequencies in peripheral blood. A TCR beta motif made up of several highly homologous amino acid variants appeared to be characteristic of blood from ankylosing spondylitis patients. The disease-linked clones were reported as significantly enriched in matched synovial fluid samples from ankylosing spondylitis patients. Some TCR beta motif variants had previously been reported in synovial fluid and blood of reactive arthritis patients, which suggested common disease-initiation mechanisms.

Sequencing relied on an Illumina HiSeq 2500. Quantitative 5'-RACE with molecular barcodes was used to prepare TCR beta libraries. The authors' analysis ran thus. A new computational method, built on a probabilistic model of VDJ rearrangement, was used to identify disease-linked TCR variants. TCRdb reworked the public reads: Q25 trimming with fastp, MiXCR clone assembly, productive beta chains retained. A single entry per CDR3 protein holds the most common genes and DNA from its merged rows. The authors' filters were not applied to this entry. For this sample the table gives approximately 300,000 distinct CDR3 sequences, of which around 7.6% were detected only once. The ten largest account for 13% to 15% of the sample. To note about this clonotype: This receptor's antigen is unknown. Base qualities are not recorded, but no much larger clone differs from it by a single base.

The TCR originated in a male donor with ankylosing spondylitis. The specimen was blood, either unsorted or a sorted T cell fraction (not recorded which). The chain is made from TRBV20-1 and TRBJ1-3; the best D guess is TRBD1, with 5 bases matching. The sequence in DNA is TGCAGTGCTAGAGGACAGTCGGGAAACACCATATATTTT. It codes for CSARGQSGNTIYF.